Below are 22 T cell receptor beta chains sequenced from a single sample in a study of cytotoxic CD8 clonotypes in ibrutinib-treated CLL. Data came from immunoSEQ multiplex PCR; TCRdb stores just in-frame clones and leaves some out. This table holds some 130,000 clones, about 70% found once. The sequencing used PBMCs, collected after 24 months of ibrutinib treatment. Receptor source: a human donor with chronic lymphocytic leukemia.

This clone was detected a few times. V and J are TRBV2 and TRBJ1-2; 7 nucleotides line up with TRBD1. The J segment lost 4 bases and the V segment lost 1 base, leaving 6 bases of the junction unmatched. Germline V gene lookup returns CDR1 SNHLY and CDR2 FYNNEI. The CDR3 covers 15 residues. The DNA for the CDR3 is TGTGCCAGCAGTGAAGTGGGGACAGCTGGCTATGGCTACACCTTC. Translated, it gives CASSEVGTAGYGYTF.

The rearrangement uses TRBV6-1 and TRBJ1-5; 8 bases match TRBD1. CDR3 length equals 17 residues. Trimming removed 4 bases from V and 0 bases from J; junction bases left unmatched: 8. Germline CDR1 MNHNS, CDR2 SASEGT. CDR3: CASSAGQGPYSNQPQHF. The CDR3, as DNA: TGTGCCAGCAGTGCCGGACAGGGCCCGTATAGCAATCAGCCCCAGCATTTT.

CDR3 sequence reads: CASIHGGPNTEAFF. Written as DNA, the CDR3 is TGTGCCAGCATCCACGGTGGCCCGAACACTGAAGCTTTCTTT. The V gene is TRBV28, the J gene TRBJ1-1, with D unresolved. V was pared by 7 bases and J by 1 base, with 13 bases between. The CDR3 has 14 amino acids. CDR1 is MDHEN, CDR2 SYDVKM, per germline.

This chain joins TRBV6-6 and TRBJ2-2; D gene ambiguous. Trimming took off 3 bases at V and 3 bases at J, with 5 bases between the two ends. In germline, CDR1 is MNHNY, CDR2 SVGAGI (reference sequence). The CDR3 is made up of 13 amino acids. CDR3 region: CASSYRDTGELFF. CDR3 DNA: TGTGCCAGCAGTTATAGGGACACCGGGGAGCTGTTTTTT.

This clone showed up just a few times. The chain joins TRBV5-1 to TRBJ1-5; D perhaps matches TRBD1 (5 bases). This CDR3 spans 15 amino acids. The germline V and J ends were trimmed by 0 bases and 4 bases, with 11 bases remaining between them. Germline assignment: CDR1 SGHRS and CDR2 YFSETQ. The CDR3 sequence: CASSLVAGRNQPQHF. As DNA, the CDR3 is TGCGCCAGCAGCTTGGTGGCAGGGCGGAATCAGCCCCAGCATTTT.

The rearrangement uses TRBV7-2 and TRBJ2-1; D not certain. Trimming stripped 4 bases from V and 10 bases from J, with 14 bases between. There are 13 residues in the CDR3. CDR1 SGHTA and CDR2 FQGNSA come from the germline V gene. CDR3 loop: CASSSQPGVEQFF. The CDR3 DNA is TGTGCCAGCAGCTCCCAGCCTGGGGTGGAGCAGTTCTTC.

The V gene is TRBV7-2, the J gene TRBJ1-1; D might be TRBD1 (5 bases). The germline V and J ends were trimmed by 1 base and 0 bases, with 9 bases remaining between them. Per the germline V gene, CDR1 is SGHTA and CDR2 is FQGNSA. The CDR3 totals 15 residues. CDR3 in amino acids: CASSLGAGMNTEAFF. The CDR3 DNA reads TGTGCCAGCAGCTTAGGGGCAGGGATGAACACTGAAGCTTTCTTT.

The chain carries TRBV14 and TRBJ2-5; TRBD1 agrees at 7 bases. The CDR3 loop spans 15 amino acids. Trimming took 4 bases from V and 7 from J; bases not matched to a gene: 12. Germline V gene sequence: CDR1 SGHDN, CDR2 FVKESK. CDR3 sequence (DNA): TGTGCCAGCAGCCTGTCGGACAGGTTTCTTGGGACCCAGTACTTC. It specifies CASSLSDRFLGTQYF.

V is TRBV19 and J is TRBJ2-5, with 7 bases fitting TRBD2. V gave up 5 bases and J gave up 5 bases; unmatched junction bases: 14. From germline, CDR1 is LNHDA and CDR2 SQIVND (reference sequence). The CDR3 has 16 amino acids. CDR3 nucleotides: TGTGCCAGTAGTCCCCCCCAGAGCGGGAAGGTGGAGACCCAGTACTTC. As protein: CASSPPQSGKVETQYF.

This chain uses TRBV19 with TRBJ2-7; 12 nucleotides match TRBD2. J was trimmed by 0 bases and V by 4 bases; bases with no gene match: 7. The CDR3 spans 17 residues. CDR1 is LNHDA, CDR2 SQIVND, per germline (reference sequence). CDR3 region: CASSKRLAGETSYEQYF. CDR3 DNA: TGTGCCAGTAGTAAGAGACTAGCGGGAGAAACCTCCTACGAGCAGTACTTC.

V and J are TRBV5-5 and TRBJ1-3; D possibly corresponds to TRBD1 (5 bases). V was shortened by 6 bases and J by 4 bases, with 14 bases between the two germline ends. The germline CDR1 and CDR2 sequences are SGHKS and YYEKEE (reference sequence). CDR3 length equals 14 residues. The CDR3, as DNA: TGTGCCAGCACCGTCTGGGGCGCAGGAAACACCATATATTTT. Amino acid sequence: CASTVWGAGNTIYF.

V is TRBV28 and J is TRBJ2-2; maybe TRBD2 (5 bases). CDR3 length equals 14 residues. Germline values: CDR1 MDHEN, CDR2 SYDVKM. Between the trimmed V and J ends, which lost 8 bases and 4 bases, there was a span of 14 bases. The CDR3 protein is CASRGWGVTGELFF. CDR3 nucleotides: TGTGCCAGCCGCGGGTGGGGTGTCACCGGGGAGCTGTTTTTT.

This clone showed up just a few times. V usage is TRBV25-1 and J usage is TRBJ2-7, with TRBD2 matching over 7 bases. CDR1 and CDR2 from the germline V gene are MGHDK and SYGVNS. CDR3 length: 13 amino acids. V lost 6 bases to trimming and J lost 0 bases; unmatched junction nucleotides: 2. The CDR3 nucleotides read TGTGCCAGCAGCCTAGCGGACTCCTACGAGCAGTACTTC. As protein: CASSLADSYEQYF.

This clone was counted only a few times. Here the CDR3 reads CASSPVGGQPQHF. The CDR3, as DNA: TGTGCCAGCAGCCCCGTCGGCGGTCAGCCCCAGCATTTT. The chain couples TRBV27 to TRBJ1-5; D not certain. CDR3 size: 13 residues. CDR1 MNHEY and CDR2 SMNVEV come from the germline V gene (reference sequence). Trimming cost V 6 bases and J 6 bases, with 12 bases left between them.

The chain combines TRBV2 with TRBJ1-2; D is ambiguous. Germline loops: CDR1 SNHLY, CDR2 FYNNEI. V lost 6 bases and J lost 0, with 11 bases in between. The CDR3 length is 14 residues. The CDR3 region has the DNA TGTGCCAGCAGCCAACAACCCACTAACTATGGCTACACCTTC. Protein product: CASSQQPTNYGYTF.

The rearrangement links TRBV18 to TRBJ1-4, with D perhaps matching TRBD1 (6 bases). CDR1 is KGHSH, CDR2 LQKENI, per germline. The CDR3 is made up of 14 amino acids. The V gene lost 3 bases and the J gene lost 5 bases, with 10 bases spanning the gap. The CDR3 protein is CASSPQQGNEKLFF. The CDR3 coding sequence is TGTGCCAGCTCACCCCAGCAGGGGAATGAAAAACTGTTTTTT.

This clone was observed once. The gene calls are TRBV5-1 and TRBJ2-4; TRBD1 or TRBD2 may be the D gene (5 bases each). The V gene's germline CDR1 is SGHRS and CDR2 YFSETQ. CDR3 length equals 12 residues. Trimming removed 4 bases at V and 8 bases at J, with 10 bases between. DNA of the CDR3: TGCGCCAGCAGCGGGGGAAGCGACATTCAGTACTTC. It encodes CASSGGSDIQYF.

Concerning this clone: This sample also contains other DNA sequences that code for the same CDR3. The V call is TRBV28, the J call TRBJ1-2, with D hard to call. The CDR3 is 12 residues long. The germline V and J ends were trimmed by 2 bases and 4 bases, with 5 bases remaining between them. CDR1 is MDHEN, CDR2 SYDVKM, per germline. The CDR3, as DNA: TGTGCCAGCAGTTTAGGGCTCTATGGCTACACCTTC. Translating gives CASSLGLYGYTF.

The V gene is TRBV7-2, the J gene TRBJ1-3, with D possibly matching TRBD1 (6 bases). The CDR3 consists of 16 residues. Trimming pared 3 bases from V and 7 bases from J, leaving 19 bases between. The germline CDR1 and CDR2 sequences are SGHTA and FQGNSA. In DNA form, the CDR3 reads TGTGCCAGCAGCTTTTTCGGGGGCGGCTCGGCGAACACCATATATTTT. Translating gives CASSFFGGGSANTIYF.

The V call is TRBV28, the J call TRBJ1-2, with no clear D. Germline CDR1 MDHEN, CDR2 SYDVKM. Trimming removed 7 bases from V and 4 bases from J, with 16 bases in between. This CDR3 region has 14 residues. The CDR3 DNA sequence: TGTGCCAGCATCGCCCCAGGCTTGTCCTATGGCTACACCTTC. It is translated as CASIAPGLSYGYTF.

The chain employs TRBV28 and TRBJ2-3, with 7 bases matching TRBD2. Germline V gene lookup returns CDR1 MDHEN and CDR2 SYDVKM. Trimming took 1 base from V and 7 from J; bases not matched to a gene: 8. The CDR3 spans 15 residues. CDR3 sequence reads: CASSLLGLGGNTQYF. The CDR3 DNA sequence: TGTGCCAGCAGTTTATTAGGGTTGGGGGGGAATACGCAGTATTTT.

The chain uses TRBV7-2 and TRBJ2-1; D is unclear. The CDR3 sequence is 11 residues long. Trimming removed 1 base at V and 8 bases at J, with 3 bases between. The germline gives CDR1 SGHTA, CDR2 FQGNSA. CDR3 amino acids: CASSLGHEQFF. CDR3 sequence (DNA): TGTGCCAGCAGCTTAGGCCATGAGCAGTTCTTC.